What follows are 19 T cell receptor beta chains derived from one specimen sequenced in a study of T cell repertoires in cytomegalovirus infection. TCRdb reprocessed the reads via MiXCR and lists one record per CDR3 protein. The table includes approximately 250,000 distinct CDR3 sequences, over 20% detected once. The sequencing sample was made of CD8+ T cells from PBMCs. All receptors come from a human donor in good health (CMV status not recorded). Some clones in this sample may be carry-over from other donors' samples.

This clonotype was detected only a few times. This chain links TRBV6-5 with TRBJ2-2; D is undetermined. CDR3 size: 13 residues. The V and J ends lost 6 bases and 1 base respectively, with 6 bases between them. Germline V lookup: CDR1 MNHEY, CDR2 SVGAGI. The CDR3, as DNA: TGTGCCAGCAGGCAGCTGAACACCGGGGAGCTGTTTTTT. Residues: CASRQLNTGELFF.

This clonotype has more than one count but fewer than ten. CDR3: CASSLGGQSEQYF. The CDR3 DNA reads TGTGCCAGCAGCTTAGGGGGCCAGTCCGAGCAGTACTTC. The rearrangement joins TRBV7-3 to TRBJ2-7, with TRBD1 as a possible D gene (6 bases). The ends were cut back, 2 bases at V and 6 bases at J, with 11 bases in the middle. The CDR3 covers 13 residues. Germline V gene lookup returns CDR1 SGHTA and CDR2 FQGTGA.

This clonotype came up a few times. J is TRBJ1-1 and V is TRBV2, with D unresolved. Germline V gene data show CDR1 as SNHLY and CDR2 as FYNNEI. This CDR3 comprises 14 residues. The V gene lost 9 bases and the J gene lost 4 bases, with 18 bases spanning the gap. The CDR3 reads CASPSGRTGTEAFF. The CDR3 DNA reads TGTGCCAGTCCGTCCGGGCGGACGGGCACTGAAGCTTTCTTT.

The V and J genes are TRBV5-1 and TRBJ2-7, with 10 bases identical to TRBD2. V was pared by 8 bases and J by 2 bases, with 7 bases of the junction left unmatched. Germline V CDR1 and CDR2: SGHRS, YFSETQ. This CDR3 region has 14 residues. The CDR3 sequence: CASHWTSGPYEQYF. CDR3 sequence (DNA): TGCGCCAGTCACTGGACTAGCGGACCCTACGAGCAGTACTTC.

The rearrangement joins TRBV11-2 to TRBJ1-2; no firm D call. Between the trimmed V and J ends, which lost 7 bases and 4 bases, there was a span of 10 bases. The CDR3 totals 12 residues. CDR1 SGHAT and CDR2 FQNNGV come from the germline V gene. The CDR3, as DNA: TGTGCCAGCAACGGGGTGGGCTATGGCTACACCTTC. Amino acids: CASNGVGYGYTF.

This clonotype showed up many times. V is TRBV5-7 and J is TRBJ1-1; 9 bases align to TRBD1. TRBV5-7 has ORF status, its function being uncertain. CDR3 length: 14 amino acids. Trimming at V came to 5 bases and at J to 5 bases, leaving 7 bases not matched to a gene. CDR3 nucleotide sequence: TGTGCCAGCAGTCAGGGACAGGGTGGGACTGAAGCTTTCTTT. Its translation: CASSQGQGGTEAFF.

This clonotype was recorded at least ten times. The chain recombines TRBV7-8 with TRBJ1-1; 8 nucleotides agree with TRBD1. The V segment lost 2 bases and the J segment 5 bases; nucleotides outside the gene matches: 7. Germline V gene lookup returns CDR1 SGHVS and CDR2 FQNEAQ. This CDR3 spans 15 amino acids. CDR3 bases: TGTGCCAGCAGCTTATGGGAAGACAGGGGAACTGAAGCTTTCTTT. This encodes CASSLWEDRGTEAFF. The full variable domain, rest sourced from reference TRBV7-8 and TRBJ1-1, is GAGVSQSPRYKVAKRGQDVALRCDPISGHVSLFWYQQALGQGPEFLTYFQNEAQLDKSGLPSDRFFAERPEGSVSTLKIQRTQQEDSAVYLCASSLWEDRGTEAFFGQGTRLTVV.

This clonotype was seen a handful of times. The DNA for the CDR3 is TGTGCCAGCAGTTTTGCAGGACAGGGGGAATACAATGAGCAGTTCTTC. Its translation: CASSFAGQGEYNEQFF. The chain recombines TRBV28 with TRBJ2-1; 10 bases line up with TRBD1. The CDR3 totals 16 residues. The junction had 6 bases not matched to a gene; V was cut back by 3 bases and J by 4 bases. Germline V lookup: CDR1 MDHEN, CDR2 SYDVKM.

The chain recombines TRBV6-2 or TRBV6-3 with TRBJ1-1, with D hard to call. Trimming took off 4 bases at V and 0 bases at J, with 9 bases between the two ends. The CDR3 length is 14 residues. Germline CDR1 is MNHEY and CDR2 is SVGEGT. DNA of the CDR3: TGTGCCAGCAGTTTCGAGGGCGTGAACACTGAAGCTTTCTTT. Amino acid sequence: CASSFEGVNTEAFF.

This chain joins TRBV24-1 and TRBJ2-7; TRBD1 matches at 10 bases. J gave up 2 bases and V 4 bases, and 7 bases lay outside the gene matches. The germline V gene has CDR1 KGHDR and CDR2 SFDVKD. The CDR3 consists of 16 residues. DNA for the CDR3: TGTGCCACCAGTGACTCCGGGACAGGGGCCCCCTACGAGCAGTACTTC. Protein sequence: CATSDSGTGAPYEQYF.

On this clonotype itself: This sequence may be a read error, since a much larger clone differs from it by one base. The CDR3 sequence is CASSLERTWSTEAFF. The CDR3 DNA reads TGTGCCAGCAGCTTAGAGAGGACATGGAGCACTGAAGCTTTCTTT. V is TRBV7-6 and J is TRBJ1-1; possibly TRBD1 for D (5 bases). Trimming cost V 1 base and J 4 bases, with 13 bases left between them. Germline CDR1 reads SGHVS; CDR2 reads FNYEAQ. CDR3 length: 15 amino acids.

This clonotype turned up a few times. The chain couples TRBV7-9 to TRBJ2-3, with 8 positions matching TRBD2. This CDR3 spans 17 amino acids. Germline V gene lookup returns CDR1 SEHNR and CDR2 FQNEAQ (reference sequence). Trimming at V came to 2 bases and at J to 2 bases, leaving 9 bases not matched to a gene. In DNA form, the CDR3 reads TGTGCCAGCAGCTTATTTGCGGGGGGCCGTTCCACAGATACGCAGTATTTT. This gives the protein CASSLFAGGRSTDTQYF.

The chain joins TRBV19 to TRBJ2-2; the D is unclear. Germline loops: CDR1 LNHDA, CDR2 SQIVND (reference sequence). V was trimmed by 7 bases and J by 6 bases, leaving 6 bases between them. CDR3 length: 11 residues. CDR3 in amino acids: CASIRAGELFF. CDR3 nucleotides: TGTGCCAGTATAAGGGCCGGGGAGCTGTTTTTT.

This clonotype has only one observation. A read error may produce the germline difference seen at one junction end. V and J are TRBV2 and TRBJ1-5; the D is unclear. This CDR3 has 14 amino acids. The germline gives CDR1 SNHLY, CDR2 FYNNEI. CDR3 bases: TGTGACAGCAGTGAAACCTGGGAACCGCAGCCCCAGCATTTT. It translates to CDSSETWEPQPQHF.

This clonotype was picked up a small number of times. The J gene is TRBJ2-5, the V gene TRBV29-1; D is ambiguous. The germline V gene encodes CDR1 SQVTM and CDR2 ANQGSEA. Trimming removed 2 bases from V and 2 bases from J, with 6 bases in between. The CDR3 runs to 12 residues. CDR3 coding DNA: TGCAGCGTTGAAACAGATCAAGAGACCCAGTACTTC. This codes for CSVETDQETQYF.

This clonotype was picked up a small number of times. The chain employs TRBV6-4 and TRBJ2-4; weak D call: TRBD2 (6 bases). The V gene lost 7 bases and the J gene lost 0 bases, with 13 bases spanning the gap. Germline V gives CDR1 MRHNA, CDR2 SNTAGT. The CDR3 sequence is 15 residues long. The CDR3 is CASNGGALAKNIQYF. CDR3 nucleotides: TGTGCCAGCAATGGAGGGGCTCTAGCCAAAAACATTCAGTACTTC.

The chain is built from TRBV25-1 and TRBJ1-2, with D unresolved. Germline V gene sequence: CDR1 MGHDK, CDR2 SYGVNS. The CDR3 spans 14 residues. V lost 4 bases and J 6 bases, leaving 15 bases between the germline ends. As DNA, the CDR3 is TGTGCCAGCAGTGCCTACCCATTGTCCAATGGCTACACCTTC. This translates into CASSAYPLSNGYTF.

This clonotype came up a few times. The chain has TRBV12-3 or TRBV12-4 and TRBJ1-2, with 9 positions matching TRBD1. J lost 8 bases, V lost 5 bases, and 6 bases had no gene match. The CDR3 covers 13 residues. In DNA, the CDR3 is TGTGCCAGCAGTCAACAGGGGGCGGAGGGCTACACCTTC. The encoded protein is CASSQQGAEGYTF.

V gene TRBV2 combines with J gene TRBJ1-2, with a tentative D call TRBD1 (5 bases). The CDR3 length is 12 residues. Trimming took off 7 bases at V and 8 bases at J, with 14 bases between the two ends. Germline V gives CDR1 SNHLY, CDR2 FYNNEI. CDR3 amino acids: CASIEDTGGYTF. CDR3 nucleotides: TGTGCCAGCATCGAGGATACAGGAGGCTACACCTTC.